This entry lists 5 T cell receptor beta chains sequenced from one sample in a study of diagnostic markers for celiac disease. TCRdb re-called the reads and catalogs CDR3 proteins one per entry, DNA excluded. The sample holds about 660 distinct CDR3 sequences. Sequences were obtained from either unsorted cells or a sorted T cell fraction (not recorded which). These receptors originate from a human donor.

This clonotype is identified as medium-sized from frequency. This rearrangement joins TRBV7-2 to TRBJ1-1; there is no DNA to check the TCRdb D call of TRBD1. From germline, CDR1 is SGHTA and CDR2 FQGNSA. This CDR3 is 14 amino acids long. The CDR3 loop is CASSPWGLVTEAFF. The full variable domain, rest sourced from reference TRBV7-2 and TRBJ1-1, is GAGVSQSPSNKVTEKGKDVELRCDPISGHTALYWYRQSLGQGLEFLIYFQGNSAPDKSGLPSDRFSAERTGGSVSTLTIQRTQQEDSAVYLCASSPWGLVTEAFFGQGTRLTVV.

This clonotype is called medium-sized based on its frequency. The genes are TRBV6-6 and TRBJ1-1; the TCRdb call, TRBD1, lacks DNA for checking. The V gene's germline CDR1 is MNHNY and CDR2 SVGAGI (reference sequence). The CDR3 spans 13 residues. The CDR3 here is CASSSTGGTEAFF.

This clonotype ranks as medium-sized in terms of frequency. The CDR3 region is CASSPLSTEAFF. The chain uses TRBV28 and TRBJ1-1. The CDR3 consists of 12 residues. Germline values: CDR1 MDHEN, CDR2 SYDVKM.

This clonotype is called medium-sized based on its frequency. This sequence joins TRBV9 and TRBJ2-7; TCRdb's D gene call, TRBD1, goes unchecked for lack of DNA. There are 15 residues in the CDR3. The germline gives CDR1 SGDLS, CDR2 YYNGEE. This CDR3 is CASSAAETDSYEQYF.

The V gene is TRBV12-3 or TRBV12-4, the J gene TRBJ2-1; TCRdb names TRBD1, which stays unverified in the absence of DNA. CDR3 length: 16 amino acids. CDR3 protein: CASAYKGGTGNNEQFF.